This TCR beta chain is drawn from a study of CD8 T cells in ankylosing spondylitis. Findings and limits, study-wide: Peripheral blood held disease-linked clones only at relatively low frequency, and these were CD8+.

The CDR3 totals 17 residues. The ends lost 5 bases at V and 5 bases at J; junction bases unmatched: 15. Generation of TCR beta libraries employed quantitative 5'-RACE incorporating molecular barcodes. From the 5' RACE reads, TCRdb called clonotypes with MiXCR, one entry per CDR3 protein. This repertoire shows about 360,000 distinct CDR3 sequences, 20% found once; its top ten account for 13%. In its sample, this clonotype was seen a few times. Its antigen is not known. The chain combines TRBV12-3 or TRBV12-4 with TRBJ2-3; TRBD2 matches at 8 bases. This TCR was recovered from a male donor with ankylosing spondylitis or in good health (not recorded which). Material for sequencing was blood, either unsorted or a sorted T cell fraction (not recorded which). The CDR3 here is CASSPQLTGGPGDTQYF. Here the CDR3 DNA reads TGTGCCAGCAGTCCCCAGCTCACGGGGGGGCCAGGAGATACGCAGTATTTT.